This entry describes one TCR beta chain. Its specificity is unknown. This entry is derived from a study of T cells in localized non-small cell lung cancer. Study conclusions and caveats: Clonality of T cells reached its maximum in uninvolved adjacent lung, surpassing tumor. Appearance in adjacent lung was seen for a median 57 of the top 100 tumor clones. Since sequencing was restricted to only one region of the tumor, intratumor heterogeneity remains a possibility. A denser population of T cells in blood accompanied longer overall survival.

The CDR3 spans 16 residues. CDR1 and CDR2 from the germline V gene are LGHNT and FRNRAP. Data came from immunoSEQ multiplex PCR; TCRdb stores just in-frame clones and leaves some out. Of about 1,500 clones listed, roughly 18% are singletons. The TCR originated in a female donor older than 55 with stage I lung adenocarcinoma. The V call is TRBV12-5, the J call TRBJ1-1; D not certain. Sequenced material: normal lung tissue next to the tumor, taken before any cancer treatment. The CDR3 is CASPIVMGGNNTEAFF. The CDR3 nucleotides read TGTGCCAGCCCTATCGTTATGGGAGGGAACAACACTGAAGCTTTCTTT.